This entry lists 30 T cell receptor beta chains sequenced from one sample in a study of blood T cell repertoires in COVID-19. Using immunoSEQ multiplex PCR, the repertoire was profiled, and TCRdb retains in-frame clones only, with some absent. The sample carries roughly 200,000 clones, roughly 90% recorded once. Sequencing was carried out using peripheral blood. These receptors originate from a middle-aged woman who had recovered from COVID-19.

As regards this clone: Germline and junction disagree at one end, which may indicate a read error. The chain links TRBV9 to TRBJ2-5; D is perhaps TRBD2 (5 bases). The CDR3 totals 8 residues. The germline V gene has CDR1 SGDLS and CDR2 YYNGEE. CDR3 bases: TGTGCCAGCAGCCCCGGGAACTTC. It encodes CASSPGNF.

Turning to this clone: Other DNA variants within this sample encode the same CDR3. V usage is TRBV5-5 and J usage is TRBJ1-2, with a weak D call TRBD1 (5 bases). Germline CDR1 is SGHKS and CDR2 is YYEKEE (reference sequence). The CDR3 runs to 14 residues. V shed 4 bases and J shed 5 bases, with 15 bases lying between them. CDR3 protein: CASSPDSGGYGYTF. CDR3 sequence (DNA): TGTGCCAGCAGCCCGGATTCTGGGGGGTATGGCTACACCTTC.

The chain uses TRBV6-5 and TRBJ2-2, with D uncertain. The CDR3 consists of 14 residues. Germline CDR1 reads MNHEY; CDR2 reads SVGAGI. Trimming took 4 bases from V and 1 from J, leaving 7 bases between them. For the CDR3, the DNA is TGTGCCAGCAGTTTCGCAGGGAACACCGGGGAGCTGTTTTTT. It yields the protein CASSFAGNTGELFF.

This clone occurred once. This chain joins TRBV10-2 and TRBJ1-1; D is ambiguous. The CDR3 has 13 amino acids. The germline CDR1 and CDR2 sequences are WSHSY and SAAADI. The ends were cut back, 7 bases at V and 3 bases at J, with 12 bases in the middle. The chain's CDR3 is CASMAELHTEAFF. The DNA for the CDR3 is TGCGCCAGCATGGCGGAATTGCACACTGAAGCTTTCTTT.

The chain joins TRBV24-1 to TRBJ2-5, with 7 bases identical to TRBD1. The CDR3 length is 16 residues. The germline V gene has CDR1 KGHDR and CDR2 SFDVKD. V gave up 3 bases and J gave up 5 bases; unmatched junction bases: 11. CDR3: CATSDRRRQGRETQYF. The CDR3 bases are TGTGCCACCAGTGATCGGCGCAGACAGGGTAGGGAGACCCAGTACTTC.

This clone was counted only a few times. This sequence joins TRBV18 and TRBJ2-7, with a weak D call TRBD1 (5 bases). The V and J ends lost 10 bases and 3 bases respectively, with 13 bases between them. CDR1 and CDR2 from the germline V gene are KGHSH and LQKENI. CDR3 length: 12 residues. The DNA for the CDR3 is TGTGCCACCCAGGGCGGAAACTACGAGCAGTACTTC. Translated, it gives CATQGGNYEQYF.

The V and J genes are TRBV3-1 (or the pseudogene TRBV3-2) and TRBJ1-2; TRBD1 aligns across 9 bases. CDR3 size: 14 residues. The germline V gene has CDR1 LGHDT and CDR2 YNNKEL (reference sequence). V lost 1 base, J lost 7 bases, and 4 bases stayed unmatched. CDR3 region: CASSQGDRAPGYTF. CDR3 nucleotides: TGTGCCAGCAGCCAAGGGGACAGGGCTCCTGGCTACACCTTC.

The V call is TRBV6-5, the J call TRBJ1-2, with D possibly matching TRBD1 (6 bases). Germline V CDR1 and CDR2: MNHEY, SVGAGI. The CDR3 has 14 residues. Trimming stripped 10 bases from V and 8 bases from J, with 23 bases between. In DNA, the CDR3 is TGTGCCACCCAGTTGACTCGGGGGGCCTGGGGCTACACCTTC. It codes for CATQLTRGAWGYTF.

J is TRBJ1-1 and V is TRBV20-1; D is possibly TRBD1 (5 bases). Per germline, CDR1 DFQATT and CDR2 SNEGSKA (reference sequence). Trimming took off 6 bases at V and 6 bases at J, with 11 bases between the two ends. The length of the CDR3 is 11 residues. For the CDR3, the DNA is TGCAGTGCCCTAGGGGTCCCTGAAGCTTTCTTT. Protein product: CSALGVPEAFF.

This chain's CDR3 is CASSQAEGVKNIQYF. In DNA form, the CDR3 reads TGTGCCAGCAGCCAAGCCGAAGGGGTCAAAAACATTCAGTACTTC. V gene TRBV4-2 combines with J gene TRBJ2-4; a weak D match, TRBD1 (5 bases). The V gene's germline CDR1 is LGHNA and CDR2 YNFKEQ. Trimming removed 1 base from V and 3 bases from J, with 10 bases in between. The CDR3 spans 15 residues.

J is TRBJ1-5 and V is TRBV19, with a tentative D call TRBD1 (6 bases). CDR1 is LNHDA and CDR2 is SQIVND in the germline V gene (reference sequence). CDR3 size: 16 residues. Trimming removed 0 bases from V and 6 bases from J, with 15 bases in between. The CDR3 loop is CASSIDPNRVGQPQHF. CDR3 DNA sequence: TGTGCCAGTAGTATAGACCCAAACAGGGTGGGTCAGCCCCAGCATTTT.

This clone was counted once. V gene TRBV3-1 (or the pseudogene TRBV3-2) combines with J gene TRBJ1-2, with unresolved D. Trimming removed 1 base at V and 4 bases at J, with 10 bases between. The CDR3 totals 14 residues. CDR1 is LGHDT and CDR2 is YNNKEL in the germline V gene (reference sequence). The CDR3 loop reads CASSQAGGVYGYTF. CDR3 sequence (DNA): TGTGCCAGCAGCCAAGCCGGCGGTGTCTATGGCTACACCTTC.

The rearrangement links TRBV5-6 to TRBJ2-2; 10 bases match TRBD1. The germline CDR1 and CDR2 sequences are SGHDT and YYEEEE. Trimming took 4 bases from V and 6 from J; bases not matched to a gene: 6. This CDR3 spans 15 amino acids. CDR3 region: CASSPPGTGAGELFF. CDR3 nucleotides: TGTGCCAGCAGCCCCCCCGGGACAGGGGCCGGGGAGCTGTTTTTT.

This chain uses TRBV19 with TRBJ1-5, with D possibly matching TRBD1 (5 bases). This CDR3 region has 12 residues. CDR1 and CDR2 from the germline V gene are LNHDA and SQIVND (reference sequence). Between the trimmed V and J ends, which lost 4 bases and 6 bases, there was a span of 7 bases. CDR3 loop: CASSTDIQPQHF. In nucleotides, the CDR3 is TGTGCCAGTAGTACGGACATTCAGCCCCAGCATTTT.

This sequence joins TRBV11-2 and TRBJ1-2, with D unclear. Germline V gene data show CDR1 as SGHAT and CDR2 as FQNNGV. The CDR3 is 13 residues long. The V end was cut by 3 bases, the J end by 5 bases, with 10 bases between. CDR3 nucleotides: TGTGCCAGCAGCTTGAGGGAGCTGTATGGCTACACCTTC. Translation: CASSLRELYGYTF.

This chain uses TRBV5-1 with TRBJ2-1; D call uncertain. CDR3 length equals 12 residues. Germline V gives CDR1 SGHRS, CDR2 YFSETQ. Deletions cut 0 bases from V and 6 bases from J, with 4 bases between. The CDR3 loop reads CASSLAFNEQFF. In DNA form, the CDR3 reads TGCGCCAGCAGCTTGGCATTCAATGAGCAGTTCTTC.

V gene TRBV5-4 combines with J gene TRBJ2-2, with D perhaps matching TRBD2 (6 bases). CDR3 length: 15 amino acids. Between the trimmed V and J ends, which lost 4 bases and 4 bases, there was a span of 14 bases. Germline V gene data show CDR1 as SGHNT and CDR2 as YYREEE (reference sequence). The CDR3 region has the DNA TGTGCCAGCAGCCTGGGGGGTCGGGGCACCGGGGAGCTGTTTTTT. Translation: CASSLGGRGTGELFF.

J is TRBJ1-3 and V is TRBV28, with D tentatively TRBD1 (6 bases). Germline CDR1 reads MDHEN; CDR2 reads SYDVKM. This CDR3 spans 18 amino acids. V lost 5 bases to trimming and J lost 0 bases, with 20 bases between them. The CDR3 nucleotides read TGTGCCAGCAGTGGTCCCGCCAGGGGACCCTTCTCTGGAAACACCATATATTTT. It codes for CASSGPARGPFSGNTIYF.

The chain recombines TRBV5-1 with TRBJ2-7; D unresolved. The germline V and J ends were trimmed by 0 bases and 5 bases, with 12 bases remaining between them. The CDR3 contains 14 residues. Looked up from germline, CDR1 is SGHRS and CDR2 is YFSETQ. This CDR3 reads CASSLEAGPHEQYF. CDR3 sequence (DNA): TGCGCCAGCAGCTTGGAGGCAGGTCCCCACGAGCAGTACTTC. The full variable domain, rest sourced from reference TRBV5-1 and TRBJ2-7, is KAGVTQTPRYLIKTRGQQVTLSCSPISGHRSVSWYQQTPGQGLQFLFEYFSETQRNKGNFPGRFSGRQFSNSRSEMNVSTLELGDSALYLCASSLEAGPHEQYFGPGTRLTVT.

The chain carries TRBV30 and TRBJ1-4; the D is unclear. With 0 bases removed from V and 0 bases from J, the gap between germline ends came to 8 bases. This CDR3 has 15 residues. CDR1 GTSNPN and CDR2 SVGIG come from the germline V gene (reference sequence). The CDR3, as DNA: TGTGCCTGGAGTGTAACGCCAGCAACTAATGAAAAACTGTTTTTT. This translates into CAWSVTPATNEKLFF. Combining the CDR3 with reference TRBV30 and TRBJ1-4 gives the whole variable domain SQTIHQWPATLVQPVGSPLSLECTVEGTSNPNLYWYRQAAGRGLQLLFYSVGIGQISSEVPQNLSASRPQDRQFILSSKKLLLSDSGFYLCAWSVTPATNEKLFFGSGTQLSVL.

This clone was picked up one time. The chain couples TRBV2 to TRBJ2-1; maybe TRBD2 (5 bases). The CDR3 sequence is 13 residues long. V lost 10 bases to trimming and J lost 6 bases, with 16 bases between them. CDR1 and CDR2 from the germline V gene are SNHLY and FYNNEI. CDR3 bases: TGTGCCACCGCGGAGGCACGTATCAATGAGCAGTTCTTC. Its translation: CATAEARINEQFF. Looking up the rest from reference TRBV2 and TRBJ2-1 gives the full variable domain: EPEVTQTPSHQVTQMGQEVILRCVPISNHLYFYWYRQILGQKVEFLVSFYNNEISEKSEIFDDQFSVERPDGSNFTLKIRSTKLEDSAMYFCATAEARINEQFFGPGTRLTVL.

The V call is TRBV7-2, the J call TRBJ2-5; the match to TRBD2 covers 8 bases. This CDR3 is built from 15 residues. After removal of 4 bases from V and 4 bases from J, the junction contained 8 bases not matched to a gene. Germline values: CDR1 SGHTA, CDR2 FQGNSA. CDR3 sequence reads: CASSSNGRARETQYF. CDR3 sequence (DNA): TGTGCCAGCAGCTCCAACGGGAGGGCACGAGAGACCCAGTACTTC. Supplemented by reference TRBV7-2 and TRBJ2-5, the full variable domain reads GAGVSQSPSNKVTEKGKDVELRCDPISGHTALYWYRQSLGQGLEFLIYFQGNSAPDKSGLPSDRFSAERTGGSVSTLTIQRTQQEDSAVYLCASSSNGRARETQYFGPGTRLLVL.

The rearrangement uses TRBV28 and TRBJ1-6, with 7 bases that match TRBD1. V was pared by 6 bases and J by 8 bases, with 10 bases of the junction left unmatched. The CDR3 sequence is 15 residues long. Germline CDR1 and CDR2: MDHEN and SYDVKM. The CDR3 nucleotides are TGTGCCAGCAGACCTGACAGGGTGGTTTATTCACCCCTCCACTTT. Amino acids: CASRPDRVVYSPLHF.

V is TRBV28 and J is TRBJ2-1; 9 nucleotides align to TRBD2. The germline V gene encodes CDR1 MDHEN and CDR2 SYDVKM. V dropped 4 bases and J dropped 4; count of bases not matched to a gene: 5. The CDR3 contains 15 residues. The CDR3 DNA sequence: TGTGCCAGCAGTTCTAGCGGGATGGCTTACAATGAGCAGTTCTTC. It is translated as CASSSSGMAYNEQFF. The whole variable domain, filled in from reference TRBV28 and TRBJ2-1, reads DVKVTQSSRYLVKRTGEKVFLECVQDMDHENMFWYRQDPGLGLRLIYFSYDVKMKEKGDIPEGYSVSREKKERFSLILESASTNQTSMYLCASSSSGMAYNEQFFGPGTRLTVL.

V usage is TRBV5-1 and J usage is TRBJ1-6, with D unclear. The CDR3 covers 15 residues. V was trimmed by 4 bases and J by 9 bases, leaving 17 bases between them. The germline V gene encodes CDR1 SGHRS and CDR2 YFSETQ. CDR3 loop: CASSDGGFSGSPLHF. CDR3 bases: TGCGCCAGCAGCGACGGCGGGTTTTCGGGTTCACCCCTCCACTTT.

The J gene is TRBJ2-5, the V gene TRBV7-9; 7 positions match TRBD1. Germline CDR1 reads SEHNR; CDR2 reads FQNEAQ (reference sequence). Trimming took 7 bases from V and 5 from J; bases not matched to a gene: 16. The CDR3 is 16 residues long. The DNA of the CDR3 is TGTGCCAGCACCTATAAGTTAGACAGGGAAGGGGAGACCCAGTACTTC. It specifies CASTYKLDREGETQYF. The entire variable domain, with the rest obtained from reference TRBV7-9 and TRBJ2-5, is as follows: DTGVSQNPRHKITKRGQNVTFRCDPISEHNRLYWYRQTLGQGPEFLTYFQNEAQLEKSRLLSDRFSAERPKGSFSTLEIQRTEQGDSAMYLCASTYKLDREGETQYFGPGTRLLVL.

The table lists this clone with a count of one. The chain links TRBV9 to TRBJ2-1; D remains unclear. The CDR3 contains 15 residues. V was shortened by 0 bases and J by 0 bases, with 7 bases between the two germline ends. Germline V CDR1 and CDR2: SGDLS, YYNGEE. In nucleotides, the CDR3 is TGTGCCAGCAGCGTAGGAAGTAGCTCCTACAATGAGCAGTTCTTC. Encoded protein: CASSVGSSSYNEQFF. The full variable domain, in which reference TRBV9 and TRBJ2-1 provide the parts outside the CDR3, is DSGVTQTPKHLITATGQRVTLRCSPRSGDLSVYWYQQSLDQGLQFLIQYYNGEERAKGNILERFSAQQFPDLHSELNLSSLELGDSALYFCASSVGSSSYNEQFFGPGTRLTVL.

The V and J genes are TRBV7-2 and TRBJ2-3; 10 positions match TRBD2. Germline assignment: CDR1 SGHTA and CDR2 FQGNSA. CDR3 size: 15 residues. The V segment lost 5 bases and the J segment 1 base; nucleotides outside the gene matches: 3. The CDR3 protein is CASSQAGGGTDTQYF. The CDR3 DNA sequence: TGTGCCAGCAGCCAAGCGGGAGGGGGCACAGATACGCAGTATTTT.

The chain carries TRBV20-1 and TRBJ2-3; a weak D match, TRBD1 (5 bases). CDR3 size: 11 residues. The germline V gene has CDR1 DFQATT and CDR2 SNEGSKA (reference sequence). Trimming took 5 bases from V and 7 from J, leaving 10 bases between them. The CDR3 protein is CSAGRENTQYF. The CDR3 DNA reads as TGCAGTGCTGGCAGGGAAAATACGCAGTATTTT.

The chain uses TRBV25-1 and TRBJ2-1; 9 positions agree with TRBD2. This CDR3 comprises 15 residues. Germline CDR1 is MGHDK and CDR2 is SYGVNS. Losses at the gene ends were 2 bases for V and 3 bases for J; bases not matched to a gene: 2. The CDR3: CASSEPSGNYNEQFF. The CDR3 DNA sequence: TGTGCCAGCAGTGAACCTAGCGGGAACTACAATGAGCAGTTCTTC.